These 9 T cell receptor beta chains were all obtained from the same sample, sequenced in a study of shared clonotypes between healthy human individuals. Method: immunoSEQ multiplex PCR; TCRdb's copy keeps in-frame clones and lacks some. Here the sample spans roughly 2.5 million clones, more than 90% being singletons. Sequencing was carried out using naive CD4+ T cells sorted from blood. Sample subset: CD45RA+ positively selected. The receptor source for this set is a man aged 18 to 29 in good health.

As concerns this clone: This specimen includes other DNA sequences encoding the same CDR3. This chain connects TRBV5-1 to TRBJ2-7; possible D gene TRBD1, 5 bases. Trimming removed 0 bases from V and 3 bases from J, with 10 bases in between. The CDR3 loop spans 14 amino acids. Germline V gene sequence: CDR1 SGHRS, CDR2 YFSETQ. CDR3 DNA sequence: TGCGCCAGCAGCTTGGTCGCAGGGAACTACGAGCAGTACTTC. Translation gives CASSLVAGNYEQYF.

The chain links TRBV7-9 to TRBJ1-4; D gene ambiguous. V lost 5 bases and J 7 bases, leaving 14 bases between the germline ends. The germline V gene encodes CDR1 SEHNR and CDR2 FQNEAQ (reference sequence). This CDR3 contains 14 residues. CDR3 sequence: CASSQRAMSEKLFF. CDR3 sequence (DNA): TGTGCCAGCAGCCAGCGGGCTATGAGTGAAAAACTGTTTTTT.

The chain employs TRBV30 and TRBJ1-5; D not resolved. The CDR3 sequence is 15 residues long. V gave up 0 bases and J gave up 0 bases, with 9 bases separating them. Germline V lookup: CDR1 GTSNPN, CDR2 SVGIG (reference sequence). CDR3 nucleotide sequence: TGTGCCTGGAGTGTAGGAGGAAATAGCAATCAGCCCCAGCATTTT. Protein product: CAWSVGGNSNQPQHF.

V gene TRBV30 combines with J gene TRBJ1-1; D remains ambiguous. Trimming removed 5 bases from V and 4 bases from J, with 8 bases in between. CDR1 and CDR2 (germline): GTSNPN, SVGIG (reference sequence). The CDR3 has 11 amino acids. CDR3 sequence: CAWGDSTEAFF. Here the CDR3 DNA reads TGTGCCTGGGGAGATTCCACTGAAGCTTTCTTT.

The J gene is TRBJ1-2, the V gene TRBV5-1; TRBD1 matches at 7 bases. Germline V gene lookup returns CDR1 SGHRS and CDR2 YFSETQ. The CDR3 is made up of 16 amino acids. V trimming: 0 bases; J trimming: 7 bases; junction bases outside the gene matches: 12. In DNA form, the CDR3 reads TGCGCCAGCAGCTTGGCCTTGGCAGGGGGACGGCTTGGCTACACCTTC. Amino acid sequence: CASSLALAGGRLGYTF. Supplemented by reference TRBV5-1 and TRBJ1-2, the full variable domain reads KAGVTQTPRYLIKTRGQQVTLSCSPISGHRSVSWYQQTPGQGLQFLFEYFSETQRNKGNFPGRFSGRQFSNSRSEMNVSTLELGDSALYLCASSLALAGGRLGYTFGSGTRLTVV.

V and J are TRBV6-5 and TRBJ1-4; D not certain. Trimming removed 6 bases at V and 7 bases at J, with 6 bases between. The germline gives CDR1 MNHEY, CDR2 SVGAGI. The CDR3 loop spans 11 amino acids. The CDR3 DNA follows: TGTGCCAGCAGCGGAGGTGAAAAACTGTTTTTT. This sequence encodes CASSGGEKLFF.

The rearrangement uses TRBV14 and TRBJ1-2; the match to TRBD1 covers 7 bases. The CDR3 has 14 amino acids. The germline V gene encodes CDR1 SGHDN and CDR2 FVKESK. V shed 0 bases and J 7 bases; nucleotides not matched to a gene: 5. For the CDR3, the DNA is TGTGCCAGCAGCCAAGAGGTCAGGGGGTCTGGCTACACCTTC. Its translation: CASSQEVRGSGYTF.

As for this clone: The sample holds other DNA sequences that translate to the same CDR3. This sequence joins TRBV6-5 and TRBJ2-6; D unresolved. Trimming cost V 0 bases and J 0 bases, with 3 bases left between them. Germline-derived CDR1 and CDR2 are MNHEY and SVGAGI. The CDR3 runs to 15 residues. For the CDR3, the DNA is TGTGCCAGCAGTTACTCGAGCTCTGGGGCCAACGTCCTGACTTTC. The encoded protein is CASSYSSSGANVLTF.

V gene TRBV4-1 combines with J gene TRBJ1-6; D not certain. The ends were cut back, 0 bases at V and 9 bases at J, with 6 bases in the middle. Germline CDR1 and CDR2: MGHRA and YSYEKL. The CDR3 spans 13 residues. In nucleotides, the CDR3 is TGCGCCAGCAGCCAAGATCAGATTTCACCCCTCCACTTT. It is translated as CASSQDQISPLHF.